The 2 T cell receptor beta chains given below trace back to one sample, sequenced in a study of T cell repertoires in cytomegalovirus infection. Which antigens these TCRs recognize remains unknown. TCRdb redid the calling of the reads with MiXCR, one entry per CDR3 protein. The table records a few hundred thousand distinct CDR3 sequences, roughly a third of them present only once. The sequenced sample was cultured PBMCs, obtained from culture after CMV antigen stimulation. The receptors here all came from a human donor in good health (CMV status not recorded). Some clones in this sample may be carry-over from other donors' samples.

Only a few counts were recorded for this clonotype. The chain uses TRBV6-2 or TRBV6-3 and TRBJ2-3; perhaps D is TRBD1 or TRBD2 (5 bases each). V lost 4 bases and J lost 7, with 15 bases in between. This CDR3 is built from 14 residues. Germline values: CDR1 MNHEY, CDR2 SVGEGT. DNA for the CDR3: TGTGCCAGCAGTTCGGGACCGTCCGGAAATACGCAGTATTTT. It specifies CASSSGPSGNTQYF.

V gene TRBV4-1 combines with J gene TRBJ1-5, with TRBD1 as a possible D gene (5 bases). In germline, CDR1 is MGHRA, CDR2 YSYEKL. This CDR3 comprises 16 residues. Trimming removed 3 bases from V and 4 bases from J, with 16 bases in between. The CDR3: CASSHRSGTQNQPQHF. For the CDR3, the DNA is TGCGCCAGCAGCCACCGTTCCGGGACGCAGAATCAGCCCCAGCATTTT.